One and the same sample provided the 24 T cell receptor beta chains below, sequenced in a study of neurological immune-mediated disorders. TCRdb independently ran MiXCR on the 5' RACE reads; one entry per CDR3 protein. The profile shows fewer than 85,000 distinct CDR3 sequences, 17% of them singletons. Sequenced sample: PBMCs. The receptors here all came from a woman in her forties in good health.

In its sample, this clonotype was seen many times. The chain carries TRBV7-7 and TRBJ2-3; possible D gene TRBD2, 5 bases. V was pared by 1 base and J by 1 base, with 12 bases between. This CDR3 has 16 amino acids. Germline-derived CDR1 and CDR2 are SSHAT and FNYEAQ (reference sequence). The DNA for the CDR3 is TGTGCCAGCAGCTTAGGAGGGTCGAGGGGCACAGATACGCAGTATTTT. The encoded protein is CASSLGGSRGTDTQYF. Variable domain in full (rest from reference TRBV7-7 and TRBJ2-3): GAGVSQSPRYKVTKRGQDVTLRCDPISSHATLYWYQQALGQGPEFLTYFNYEAQPDKSGLPSDRFSAERPEGSISTLTIQRTEQRDSAMYRCASSLGGSRGTDTQYFGPGTRLTVL.

Many counts were recorded for this clonotype. The chain links TRBV18 to TRBJ2-5; D gene uncertain. The germline CDR1 and CDR2 sequences are KGHSH and LQKENI. V was clipped by 1 base and J by 5 bases, with 5 bases between them. The CDR3 is 12 amino acids. The CDR3 sequence: CASSPRVETQYF. The DNA of the CDR3 is TGTGCCAGCTCACCACGTGTGGAGACCCAGTACTTC.

V and J are TRBV7-9 and TRBJ2-1; perhaps TRBD2 as D (7 bases). The CDR3 loop spans 16 amino acids. The germline V gene encodes CDR1 SEHNR and CDR2 FQNEAQ (reference sequence). The V gene lost 5 bases and the J gene lost 6 bases, with 20 bases spanning the gap. DNA of the CDR3: TGTGCCAGCAGCCCCCCGGGGGGCCAAGACACCAATGAGCAGTTCTTC. Residues: CASSPPGGQDTNEQFF.

Ten or more counts support this clonotype. The chain links TRBV4-3 to TRBJ2-1; weak D call: TRBD2 (7 bases). V was cut by 2 bases and J by 6 bases, with 17 bases left in between. CDR3 length: 16 amino acids. Germline V gene sequence: CDR1 LGHNA, CDR2 YSLEER. The CDR3 DNA reads TGCGCCAGCAGCCAAACCTTGGGGGGGCCGGGCAATGAGCAGTTCTTC. Translating gives CASSQTLGGPGNEQFF.

This clonotype was counted between two and nine times. CDR3 sequence: CASSMALSHEQFF. The CDR3 bases are TGTGCCAGCAGTATGGCACTTTCCCATGAGCAGTTCTTC. The chain combines TRBV6-4 with TRBJ2-1; D ambiguous. CDR1 and CDR2 (germline): MRHNA, SNTAGT. V lost 5 bases to trimming and J lost 8 bases, with 13 bases between them. The CDR3 has 13 residues.

This clonotype was recorded many times. The chain carries TRBV12-3 or TRBV12-4 and TRBJ2-1, with TRBD2 identical over 11 bases. The junction had 2 bases not matched to a gene; V was cut back by 3 bases and J by 1 base. This CDR3 is built from 16 residues. The CDR3 spells CASSFSGGVSYNEQFF. CDR3 bases: TGTGCCAGCAGTTTTAGCGGGGGGGTTTCCTACAATGAGCAGTTCTTC.

This clonotype was seen many times. The chain couples TRBV7-2 to TRBJ1-1; D possibly corresponds to TRBD1 (5 bases). Trimming pared 10 bases from V and 3 bases from J, leaving 18 bases between. The CDR3 consists of 14 residues. Germline CDR1 and CDR2: SGHTA and FQGNSA. CDR3 DNA sequence: TGTGCCACCACGTTAGGGGCTGTGGACACTGAAGCTTTCTTT. Its translation is CATTLGAVDTEAFF.

The sample holds many counts of this clonotype. The chain uses TRBV20-1 and TRBJ1-1; tentatively, D is TRBD1 (6 bases). In germline, CDR1 is DFQATT, CDR2 SNEGSKA (reference sequence). Between the trimmed V and J ends, which lost 7 bases and 11 bases, there was a span of 20 bases. The CDR3 has 12 amino acids. This CDR3 reads CSVFGGAFGAFF. CDR3 DNA: TGCAGTGTTTTCGGGGGGGCTTTTGGCGCTTTCTTT.

J is TRBJ2-1 and V is TRBV7-9, with 10 bases fitting TRBD1. This CDR3 is 14 amino acids long. J gave up 5 bases and V 7 bases, and 5 bases lay outside the gene matches. The germline V gene has CDR1 SEHNR and CDR2 FQNEAQ (reference sequence). In DNA form, the CDR3 reads TGTGCCAGCAACCGACAGGGGGCCCACAATGAGCAGTTCTTC. This codes for CASNRQGAHNEQFF. Combining the CDR3 with reference TRBV7-9 and TRBJ2-1 gives the whole variable domain DTGVSQNPRHKITKRGQNVTFRCDPISEHNRLYWYRQTLGQGPEFLTYFQNEAQLEKSRLLSDRFSAERPKGSFSTLEIQRTEQGDSAMYLCASNRQGAHNEQFFGPGTRLTVL.

This clonotype was seen many times. The chain uses TRBV5-1 and TRBJ2-5; 12 nucleotides match TRBD2. Germline trimming cut 0 bases from V and 1 base from J; bases unmatched to any gene: 1. The CDR3 runs to 16 residues. Germline values: CDR1 SGHRS, CDR2 YFSETQ. CDR3 residues: CASSLELAGGQETQYF. CDR3 nucleotides: TGCGCCAGCAGCTTGGAACTAGCGGGGGGCCAAGAGACCCAGTACTTC. Using reference TRBV5-1 and TRBJ2-5 for the parts outside the CDR3, the full variable domain is KAGVTQTPRYLIKTRGQQVTLSCSPISGHRSVSWYQQTPGQGLQFLFEYFSETQRNKGNFPGRFSGRQFSNSRSEMNVSTLELGDSALYLCASSLELAGGQETQYFGPGTRLLVL.

This clonotype was counted at least ten times. CDR3 sequence (DNA): TGTGCCAGCAGTTTATGGAGCAATCAGCCCCAGCATTTT. This gives the protein CASSLWSNQPQHF. The chain is built from TRBV27 and TRBJ1-5, with D unclear. The CDR3 loop spans 13 amino acids. V lost 1 base to trimming and J lost 1 base, with 2 bases between them. Per the germline V gene, CDR1 is MNHEY and CDR2 is SMNVEV (reference sequence).

Many counts were recorded for this clonotype. The chain joins TRBV10-2 to TRBJ2-3; 7 bases agree with TRBD1. Germline assignment: CDR1 WSHSY and CDR2 SAAADI. The CDR3 has 14 residues. Losses at the gene ends were 6 bases for V and 2 bases for J; bases not matched to a gene: 5. The CDR3 here is CASRRTGATDTQYF. The CDR3 DNA reads TGCGCCAGCAGAAGGACAGGAGCCACAGATACGCAGTATTTT.

This clonotype occurred many times. The chain couples TRBV7-2 to TRBJ1-3, with 7 bases aligning to TRBD1. The V gene's germline CDR1 is SGHTA and CDR2 FQGNSA. The J segment lost 0 bases and the V segment lost 4 bases, leaving 6 bases of the junction unmatched. This CDR3 spans 16 amino acids. The CDR3 loop reads CASSSRGSDSGNTIYF. CDR3 bases: TGTGCCAGCAGCTCCAGGGGGTCCGACTCTGGAAACACCATATATTTT.

This clonotype has a count of ten or more. The chain employs TRBV5-1 and TRBJ2-2; tentative D call: TRBD1 (6 bases). Trimming stripped 8 bases from V and 0 bases from J, with 11 bases between. Germline CDR1 and CDR2: SGHRS and YFSETQ. The CDR3 is 14 amino acids. The CDR3 region is CASSGQTNTGELFF. In nucleotides, the CDR3 is TGCGCCAGTTCAGGACAGACGAACACCGGGGAGCTGTTTTTT.

This clonotype was counted many times. The V gene is TRBV9, the J gene TRBJ2-7; D not certain. V shed 1 base and J shed 0 bases, with 11 bases lying between them. The CDR3 length is 15 residues. Looked up from germline, CDR1 is SGDLS and CDR2 is YYNGEE. The CDR3 is CASSVLREDSYEQYV. The CDR3 DNA follows: TGTGCCAGCAGCGTACTCAGAGAGGACTCCTACGAGCAGTACGTC.

This clonotype was found many times. The chain recombines TRBV6-5 with TRBJ2-2, with D possibly TRBD2 on 7 matching bases. V was clipped by 0 bases and J by 5 bases, with 13 bases between them. Per the germline V gene, CDR1 is MNHEY and CDR2 is SVGAGI. This CDR3 has 16 residues. CDR3 loop: CASSYSAGAETGELFF. DNA for the CDR3: TGTGCCAGCAGTTACTCCGCGGGGGCTGAAACCGGGGAGCTGTTTTTT.

There are a few counts of this clonotype. The CDR3 loop is CASRAGANQPQHF. For the CDR3, the DNA is TGTGCCAGCAGAGCAGGGGCTAATCAGCCCCAGCATTTT. This chain connects TRBV2 to TRBJ1-5; a possible D gene is TRBD1 (6 bases). The V end was cut by 6 bases, the J end by 4 bases, with 10 bases between. Germline V gives CDR1 SNHLY, CDR2 FYNNEI. The length of the CDR3 is 13 residues.

This clonotype was counted ten times or more. The rearrangement joins TRBV5-5 to TRBJ1-5; 7 bases are a match to TRBD1. The CDR3 length is 14 residues. CDR1 SGHKS and CDR2 YYEKEE come from the germline V gene (reference sequence). J was trimmed by 6 bases and V by 0 bases; bases with no gene match: 3. CDR3 sequence reads: CASSLGQGTQPQHF. Here the CDR3 DNA reads TGTGCCAGCAGCTTGGGACAGGGAACTCAGCCCCAGCATTTT. The whole variable domain, filled in from reference TRBV5-5 and TRBJ1-5, reads DAGVTQSPTHLIKTRGQQVTLRCSPISGHKSVSWYQQVLGQGPQFIFQYYEKEERGRGNFPDRFSARQFPNYSSELNVNALLLGDSALYLCASSLGQGTQPQHFGDGTRLSIL.

The chain couples TRBV7-2 to TRBJ2-1; D not certain. The CDR3 loop spans 15 amino acids. V lost 3 bases and J lost 5, with 14 bases in between. Looked up from germline, CDR1 is SGHTA and CDR2 is FQGNSA. The CDR3 region is CASSFSPGINNEQFF. In DNA form, the CDR3 reads TGTGCCAGCAGCTTTTCTCCGGGCATTAACAATGAGCAGTTCTTC.

This clonotype was picked up many times. J is TRBJ1-2 and V is TRBV5-1, with 9 bases aligning to TRBD1. The germline CDR1 and CDR2 sequences are SGHRS and YFSETQ. After removal of 4 bases from V and 4 bases from J, the junction contained 5 bases not matched to a gene. The CDR3 sequence is 14 residues long. Written as DNA, the CDR3 is TGCGCCAGCAGCGAAACAGGGGGCAGCTATGGCTACACCTTC. Amino acid sequence: CASSETGGSYGYTF.

This clonotype was seen many times. V is TRBV5-1 and J is TRBJ2-5; D is unresolved. CDR1 and CDR2 (germline): SGHRS, YFSETQ. Deletions cut 2 bases from V and 1 base from J, with 12 bases between. CDR3 length: 15 residues. The CDR3 is CASSFGSHPQETQYF. CDR3 DNA sequence: TGCGCCAGCAGCTTTGGCAGCCACCCCCAAGAGACCCAGTACTTC.

This clonotype has a count of ten or more. The rearrangement links TRBV5-5 to TRBJ2-3, with unresolved D. This CDR3 region has 13 residues. Trimming left V 2 bases short and J 3 bases short, with 7 bases between. Per the germline V gene, CDR1 is SGHKS and CDR2 is YYEKEE (reference sequence). CDR3: CASSLSGTDTQYF. CDR3 DNA: TGTGCCAGCAGCTTATCGGGTACAGATACGCAGTATTTT.

The table lists this clonotype with many counts. J is TRBJ2-1 and V is TRBV3-1, with TRBD1 matching 11 bases. V gave up 1 base and J gave up 10 bases; unmatched junction bases: 18. Germline CDR1 reads LGHDT; CDR2 reads YNNKEL (reference sequence). This CDR3 region has 19 residues. The DNA for the CDR3 is TGTGCCAGCAGCCAAGTTCCATACGTAGGACAGGGGGCCATCGGCGAGCAGTTCTTC. It specifies CASSQVPYVGQGAIGEQFF.

This clonotype occurred once. This chain joins TRBV5-1 and TRBJ2-5; D uncertain. The CDR3 contains 14 residues. Trimming removed 4 bases at V and 2 bases at J, with 12 bases between. Germline CDR1 SGHRS, CDR2 YFSETQ. The CDR3 is CASSPLGIQETQYF. CDR3 nucleotide sequence: TGCGCCAGCAGCCCCTTGGGGATTCAAGAGACCCAGTACTTC.